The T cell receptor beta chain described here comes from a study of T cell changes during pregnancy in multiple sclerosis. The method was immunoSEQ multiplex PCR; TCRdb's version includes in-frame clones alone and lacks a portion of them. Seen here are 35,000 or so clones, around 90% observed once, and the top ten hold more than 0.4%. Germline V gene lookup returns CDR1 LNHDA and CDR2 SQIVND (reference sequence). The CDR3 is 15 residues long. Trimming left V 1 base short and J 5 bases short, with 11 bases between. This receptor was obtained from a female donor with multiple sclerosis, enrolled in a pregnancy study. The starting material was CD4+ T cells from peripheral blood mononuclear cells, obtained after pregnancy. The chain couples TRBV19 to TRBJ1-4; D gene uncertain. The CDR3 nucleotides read TGTGCCAGTAGTATAGGAGGCCTACGAAATGAAAAACTGTTTTTT. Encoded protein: CASSIGGLRNEKLFF.